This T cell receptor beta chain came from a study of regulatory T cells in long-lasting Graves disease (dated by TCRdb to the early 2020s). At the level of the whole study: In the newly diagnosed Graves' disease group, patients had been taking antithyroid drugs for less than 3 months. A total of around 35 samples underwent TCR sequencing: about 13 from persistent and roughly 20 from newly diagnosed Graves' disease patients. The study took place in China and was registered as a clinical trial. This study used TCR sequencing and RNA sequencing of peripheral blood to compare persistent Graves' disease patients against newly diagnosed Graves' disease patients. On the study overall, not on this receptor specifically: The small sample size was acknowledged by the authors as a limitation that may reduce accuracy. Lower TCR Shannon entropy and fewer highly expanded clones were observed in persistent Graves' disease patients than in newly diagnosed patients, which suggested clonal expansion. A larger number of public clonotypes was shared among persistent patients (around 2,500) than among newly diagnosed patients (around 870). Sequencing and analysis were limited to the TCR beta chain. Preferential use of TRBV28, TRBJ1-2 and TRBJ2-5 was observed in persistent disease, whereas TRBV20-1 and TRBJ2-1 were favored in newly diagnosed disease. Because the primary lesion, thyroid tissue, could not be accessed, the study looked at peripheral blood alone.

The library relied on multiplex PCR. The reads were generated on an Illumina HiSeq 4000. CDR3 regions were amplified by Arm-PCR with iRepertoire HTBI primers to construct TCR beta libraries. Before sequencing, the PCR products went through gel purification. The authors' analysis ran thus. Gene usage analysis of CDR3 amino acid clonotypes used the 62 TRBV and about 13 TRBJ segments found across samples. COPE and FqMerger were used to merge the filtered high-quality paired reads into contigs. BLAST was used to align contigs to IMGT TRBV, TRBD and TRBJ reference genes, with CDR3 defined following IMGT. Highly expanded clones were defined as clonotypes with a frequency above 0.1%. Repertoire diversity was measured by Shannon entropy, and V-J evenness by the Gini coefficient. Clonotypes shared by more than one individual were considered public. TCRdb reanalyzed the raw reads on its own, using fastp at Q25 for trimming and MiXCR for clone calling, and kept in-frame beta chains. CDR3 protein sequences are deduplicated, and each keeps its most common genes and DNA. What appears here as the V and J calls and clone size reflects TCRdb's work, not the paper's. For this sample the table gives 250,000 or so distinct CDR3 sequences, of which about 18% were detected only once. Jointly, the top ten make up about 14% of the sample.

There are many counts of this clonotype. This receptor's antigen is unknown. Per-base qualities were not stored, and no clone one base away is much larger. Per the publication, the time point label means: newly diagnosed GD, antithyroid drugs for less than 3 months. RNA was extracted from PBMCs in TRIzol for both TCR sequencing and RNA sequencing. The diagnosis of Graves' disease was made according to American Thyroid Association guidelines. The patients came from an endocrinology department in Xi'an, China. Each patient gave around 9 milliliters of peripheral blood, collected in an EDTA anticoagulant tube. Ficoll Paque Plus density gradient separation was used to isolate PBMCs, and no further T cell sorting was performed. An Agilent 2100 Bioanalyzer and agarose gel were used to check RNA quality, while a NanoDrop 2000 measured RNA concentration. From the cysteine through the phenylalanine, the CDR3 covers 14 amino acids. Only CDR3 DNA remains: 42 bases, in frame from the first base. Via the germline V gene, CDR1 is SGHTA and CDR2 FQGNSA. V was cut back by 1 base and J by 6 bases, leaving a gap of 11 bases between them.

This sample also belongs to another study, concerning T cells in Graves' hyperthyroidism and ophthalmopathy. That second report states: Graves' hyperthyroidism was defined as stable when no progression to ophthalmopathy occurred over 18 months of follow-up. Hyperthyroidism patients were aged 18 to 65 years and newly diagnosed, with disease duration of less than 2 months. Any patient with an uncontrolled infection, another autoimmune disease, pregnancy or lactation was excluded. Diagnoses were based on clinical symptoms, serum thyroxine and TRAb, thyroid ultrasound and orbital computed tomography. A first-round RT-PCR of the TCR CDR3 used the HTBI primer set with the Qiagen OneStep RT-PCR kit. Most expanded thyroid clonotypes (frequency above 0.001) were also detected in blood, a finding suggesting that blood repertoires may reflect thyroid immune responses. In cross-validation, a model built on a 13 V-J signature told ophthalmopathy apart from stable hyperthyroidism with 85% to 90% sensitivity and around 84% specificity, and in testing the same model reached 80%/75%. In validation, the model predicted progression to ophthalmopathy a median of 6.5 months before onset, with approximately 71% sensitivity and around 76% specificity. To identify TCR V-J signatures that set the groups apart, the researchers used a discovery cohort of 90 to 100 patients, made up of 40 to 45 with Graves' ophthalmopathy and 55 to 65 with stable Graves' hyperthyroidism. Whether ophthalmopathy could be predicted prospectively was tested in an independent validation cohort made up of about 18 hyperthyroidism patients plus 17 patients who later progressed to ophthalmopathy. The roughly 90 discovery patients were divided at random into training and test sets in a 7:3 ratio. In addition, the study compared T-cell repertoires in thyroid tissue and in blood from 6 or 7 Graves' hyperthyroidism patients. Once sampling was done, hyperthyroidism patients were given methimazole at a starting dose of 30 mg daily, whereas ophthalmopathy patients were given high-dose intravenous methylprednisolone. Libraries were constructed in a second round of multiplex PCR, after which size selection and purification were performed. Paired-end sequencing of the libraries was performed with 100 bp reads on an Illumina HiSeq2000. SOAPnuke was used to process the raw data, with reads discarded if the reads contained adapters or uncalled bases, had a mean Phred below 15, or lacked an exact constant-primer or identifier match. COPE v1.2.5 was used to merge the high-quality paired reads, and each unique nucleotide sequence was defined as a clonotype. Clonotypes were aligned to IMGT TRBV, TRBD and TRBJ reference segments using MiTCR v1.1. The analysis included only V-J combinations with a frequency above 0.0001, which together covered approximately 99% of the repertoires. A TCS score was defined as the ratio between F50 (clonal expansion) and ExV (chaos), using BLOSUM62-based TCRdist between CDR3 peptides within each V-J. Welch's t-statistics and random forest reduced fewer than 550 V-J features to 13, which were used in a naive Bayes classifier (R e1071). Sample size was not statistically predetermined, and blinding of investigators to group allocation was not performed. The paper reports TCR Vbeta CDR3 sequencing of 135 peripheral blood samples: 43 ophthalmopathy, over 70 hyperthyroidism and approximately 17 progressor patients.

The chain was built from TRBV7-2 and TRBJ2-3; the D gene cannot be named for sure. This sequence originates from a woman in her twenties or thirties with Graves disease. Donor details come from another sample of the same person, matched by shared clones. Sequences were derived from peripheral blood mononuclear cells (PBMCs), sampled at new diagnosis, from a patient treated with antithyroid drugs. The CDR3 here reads CASSLEYHLDTQYF. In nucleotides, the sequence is TGTGCCAGCAGCTTAGAGTACCACTTGGATACGCAGTATTTT.